The T cell receptor (beta chain) under discussion was sequenced for a study of blood T cell repertoires in COVID-19. Across the study: The United States, Italy and Spain were the sources of the acute and convalescent COVID-19 samples. Sample material is recorded as cDNA or gDNA derived from T cells, B-cell-depleted T cells, or PBMCs.

The ends lost 3 bases at V and 4 bases at J; junction bases unmatched: 4. Germline loops: CDR1 MGHRA, CDR2 YSYEKL. The CDR3 covers 15 residues. In the study's own analysis: Amplification of reference gene primers provided the estimated nucleated cell counts. Measured with immunoSEQ multiplex PCR; TCRdb has only the in-frame clones, and not every one. V, J and clone size were drawn from that table, and D and trimming were deduced from the DNA. Of 150,000 to 200,000 clones in the sample, 80% to 90% were seen once. The sequence came from a man in his fifties with active or convalescent COVID-19. The chain has TRBV4-1 and TRBJ2-1; 9 bases agree with TRBD2. Sequenced sample: peripheral blood. CDR3 sequence: CASSHLSGGYNEQFF. The CDR3 DNA reads TGCGCCAGCAGCCACCTTAGCGGGGGATACAATGAGCAGTTCTTC.